The entry below describes one T cell receptor beta chain. The data were taken from a study of identical twins. cDNA carried unique molecular identifiers, and a universal primer site was added by template switching. TCRdb re-derived calls from the 5' RACE reads in MiXCR, one entry per CDR3 protein. The repertoire consists of roughly 350,000 distinct CDR3 sequences, with roughly 9% occurring once and the leading ten covering about 9.1%. All donors were healthy Caucasians. The CDR3 runs 16 residues. Trimming cost V 6 bases and J 2 bases; bases outside gene matches: 10. Germline loops: CDR1 LNHDA, CDR2 SQIVND (reference sequence).

This TCR derives from a woman in her forties or fifties in good health. Material for sequencing was naive T cells sorted from blood. The chain couples TRBV19 to TRBJ1-5, with TRBD1 identical over 7 bases. CDR3 sequence reads: CASRGTDVLGNQPQHF. As DNA, the CDR3 is TGTGCCAGTAGGGGGACAGACGTGCTGGGCAATCAGCCCCAGCATTTT.